These 24 T cell receptor beta chains were sequenced from one sample in a study of vaccination effects on CD4 cells after COVID-19. Under the ViraFEST assay, PBMC were stimulated with viral peptide pools so that antigen-specific CD4+ T cells expanded. Sequencing was performed afterwards. Investigators separated out CD4+ T cells once around 9 days of culture had passed. Vaccine recipients lacked prior SARS-CoV-2 infection and had negative nucleocapsid antibodies. Profiling relied on immunoSEQ multiplex PCR, and the TCRdb table lists in-frame clones only, not all of them. The table includes 25,000 to 30,000 clones, around three quarters detected once. These receptors lack a known antigen. Sequenced material: CD4+ T cells from PBMCs cultured with HCoV-NL63 spike peptides, taken before COVID-19 vaccination. The receptors here all came from a human donor who received a COVID-19 vaccine.

The V gene is TRBV10-3, the J gene TRBJ1-2; 7 nucleotides align to TRBD1. The CDR3 sequence is 14 residues long. CDR1 and CDR2 (germline): ENHRY, SYGVKD. Unmatched junction bases numbered 4, after V lost 4 bases and J lost 2 bases. CDR3 residues: CAISGQGVNYGYTF. CDR3 DNA: TGTGCCATCAGTGGGCAGGGGGTCAACTATGGCTACACCTTC.

This rearrangement joins TRBV5-8 to TRBJ1-1; D uncertain. CDR3 size: 15 residues. Trimming took 0 bases from V and 0 from J, leaving 9 bases between them. Germline V lookup: CDR1 SGHTS, CDR2 YDEGEE. CDR3 in DNA: TGTGCCAGCAGCTTGGGGGTCACCATGAACACTGAAGCTTTCTTT. It encodes CASSLGVTMNTEAFF.

V usage is TRBV11-2 and J usage is TRBJ2-5; unclear D gene. Germline V gene data show CDR1 as SGHAT and CDR2 as FQNNGV. Trimming removed 5 bases from V and 7 bases from J, with 14 bases in between. This CDR3 region has 13 residues. This CDR3 is CASSLEPSGTQYF. The CDR3 DNA reads TGTGCCAGCAGCCTGGAACCCTCGGGGACCCAGTACTTC.

The J gene is TRBJ2-5, the V gene TRBV18, with D tentatively TRBD1 or TRBD2 (5 bases each). Trimming removed 2 bases at V and 5 bases at J, with 24 bases between. This CDR3 is built from 18 residues. Germline V gene sequence: CDR1 KGHSH, CDR2 LQKENI. The CDR3 reads CASSPGLGGSISGETQYF. The CDR3 DNA reads as TGTGCCAGCTCACCAGGGCTTGGGGGAAGTATCTCGGGGGAGACCCAGTACTTC.

V gene TRBV27 combines with J gene TRBJ2-1; D uncertain. This CDR3 contains 15 residues. V was trimmed by 0 bases and J by 4 bases, leaving 10 bases between them. Germline loops: CDR1 MNHEY, CDR2 SMNVEV (reference sequence). The CDR3 coding sequence is TGTGCCAGCAGTTTATCGAGGCAGCAGTACAATGAGCAGTTCTTC. Translated: CASSLSRQQYNEQFF.

The chain has TRBV18 and TRBJ1-1, with 7 positions matching TRBD1. The CDR3 runs to 14 residues. The V segment lost 3 bases and the J segment 3 bases; nucleotides outside the gene matches: 4. Looked up from germline, CDR1 is KGHSH and CDR2 is LQKENI. The CDR3 here is CASSPQTGHTEAFF. The CDR3 bases are TGTGCCAGCTCACCCCAGACAGGGCACACTGAAGCTTTCTTT. The whole variable domain, remainder taken from reference TRBV18 and TRBJ1-1, is NAGVMQNPRHLVRRRGQEARLRCSPMKGHSHVYWYRQLPEEGLKFMVYLQKENIIDESGMPKERFSAEFPKEGPSILRIQQVVRGDSAAYFCASSPQTGHTEAFFGQGTRLTVV.

The chain links TRBV5-1 to TRBJ1-1; 7 nucleotides agree with TRBD1. The CDR3 spans 15 residues. Germline assignment: CDR1 SGHRS and CDR2 YFSETQ. V trimming: 4 bases; J trimming: 6 bases; junction bases outside the gene matches: 12. DNA of the CDR3: TGCGCCAGCAGCACCGACAGGGTCGGATCAGCTGAAGCTTTCTTT. This sequence encodes CASSTDRVGSAEAFF.

This sequence joins TRBV6-1 and TRBJ2-5; tentatively, D is TRBD2 (7 bases). CDR1 and CDR2 (germline): MNHNS, SASEGT. V lost 3 bases, J lost 4 bases, and 15 bases lay in between. The CDR3 has 15 residues. In DNA, the CDR3 is TGTGCCAGCAGTGACCTCCTAGGGGGGGGAGAGACCCAGTACTTC. It encodes CASSDLLGGGETQYF.

The chain has TRBV7-6 and TRBJ2-2; 8 nucleotides line up with TRBD2. V lost 5 bases and J lost 4; bases outside the gene matches: 9. CDR3 length: 16 amino acids. Germline V gene data show CDR1 as SGHVS and CDR2 as FNYEAQ. The CDR3 protein is CASSAAGTRRTGELFF. CDR3 bases: TGTGCCAGCAGCGCAGCCGGGACTAGACGCACCGGGGAGCTGTTTTTT.

This rearrangement joins TRBV19 to TRBJ1-1, with 7 bases aligning to TRBD1. Germline CDR1 and CDR2: LNHDA and SQIVND (reference sequence). The V and J ends lost 5 bases and 3 bases, in that order; junction bases with no gene match: 12. CDR3 length equals 16 residues. Written as DNA, the CDR3 is TGTGCCAGTAGTCCCCAGGGGGGAGGGCGTCACACTGAAGCTTTCTTT. The encoded protein is CASSPQGGGRHTEAFF.

The chain combines TRBV19 with TRBJ2-3, with a weak D call TRBD2 (5 bases). The germline V gene encodes CDR1 LNHDA and CDR2 SQIVND (reference sequence). The CDR3 has 12 amino acids. The V end lost 4 bases, the J end lost 3 bases, and 5 bases lay between the germline ends. The CDR3 here is CASSRRTDTQYF. In DNA, the CDR3 is TGTGCCAGTAGTAGGAGGACAGATACGCAGTATTTT.

The chain is built from TRBV2 and TRBJ1-1; D remains ambiguous. Germline CDR1 SNHLY, CDR2 FYNNEI. The CDR3 consists of 11 residues. Trimming pared 6 bases from V and 0 bases from J, leaving 2 bases between. The CDR3 protein is CASSLNTEAFF. CDR3 nucleotide sequence: TGTGCCAGCAGCCTGAACACTGAAGCTTTCTTT.

V usage is TRBV5-1 and J usage is TRBJ2-7, with D tentatively TRBD2 (6 bases). The CDR3 contains 13 residues. Trimming left V 4 bases short and J 7 bases short, with 15 bases between. Germline CDR1 and CDR2: SGHRS and YFSETQ. The CDR3 sequence: CASSGPGGAEQYF. The CDR3 DNA is TGCGCCAGCAGCGGGCCCGGAGGGGCTGAGCAGTACTTC.

This clone showed up just a few times. The chain is built from TRBV12-3 or TRBV12-4 and TRBJ2-7; D is unclear. CDR3 length: 13 amino acids. V was pared by 0 bases and J by 3 bases, with 6 bases between. CDR3: CASSLAVDYEQYF. Written as DNA, the CDR3 is TGTGCCAGCAGTTTAGCGGTCGACTACGAGCAGTACTTC.

This clone has a single count. The rearrangement uses TRBV5-1 and TRBJ2-5; TRBD1 or TRBD2 may be the D gene (5 bases each). The CDR3 runs to 11 residues. V was clipped by 5 bases and J by 3 bases, with 5 bases between them. Per germline, CDR1 SGHRS and CDR2 YFSETQ. CDR3 bases: TGCGCCAGCAGGGGGGAAGAGACCCAGTACTTC. Protein product: CASRGEETQYF.

This sequence joins TRBV15 and TRBJ1-4; 11 bases are a match to TRBD1. Germline lookup yields CDR1 LNHNV and CDR2 YYDKDF (reference sequence). J lost 0 bases, V lost 3 bases, and 15 bases had no gene match. The CDR3 is 21 amino acids. CDR3: CATSRGGQGARSRATNEKLFF. DNA of the CDR3: TGTGCCACCAGCAGGGGTGGACAGGGGGCCAGATCCCGGGCAACTAATGAAAAACTGTTTTTT.

The rearrangement joins TRBV5-1 to TRBJ2-1; 13 bases align to TRBD2. V shed 4 bases, J shed 0 bases, and the junction held 10 bases outside the gene matches. The CDR3 has 19 residues. CDR1 is SGHRS, CDR2 YFSETQ, per germline. CDR3: CASSRAGLAGSGSYNEQFF. The CDR3 nucleotides are TGCGCCAGCAGCCGAGCGGGACTAGCGGGGTCTGGCTCCTACAATGAGCAGTTCTTC. The full variable domain, rest sourced from reference TRBV5-1 and TRBJ2-1, is KAGVTQTPRYLIKTRGQQVTLSCSPISGHRSVSWYQQTPGQGLQFLFEYFSETQRNKGNFPGRFSGRQFSNSRSEMNVSTLELGDSALYLCASSRAGLAGSGSYNEQFFGPGTRLTVL.

The genes are TRBV12-3 or TRBV12-4 and TRBJ2-7, with no clear D. The CDR3 is made up of 11 amino acids. Trimming left V 3 bases short and J 6 bases short, with 6 bases between. This CDR3 is CASSLVGEQYF. For the CDR3, the DNA is TGTGCCAGCAGTTTGGTCGGCGAGCAGTACTTC.

This chain links TRBV9 with TRBJ1-2; D is unclear. The germline CDR1 and CDR2 sequences are SGDLS and YYNGEE. Trimming took 0 bases from V and 6 from J, leaving 15 bases between them. This CDR3 comprises 15 residues. CDR3 region: CASSVASGSQDGYTF. The CDR3 DNA reads TGTGCCAGCAGCGTAGCGTCCGGGTCCCAAGATGGCTACACCTTC.

The genes are TRBV19 and TRBJ1-2; tentative D call: TRBD1 (6 bases). Germline lookup yields CDR1 LNHDA and CDR2 SQIVND (reference sequence). Trimming cost V 1 base and J 6 bases, with 21 bases left between them. The CDR3 contains 17 residues. DNA of the CDR3: TGTGCCAGTAGTATAGTAGGGGGGGTCGGGGGCGGAAATGGCTACACCTTC. Its translation is CASSIVGGVGGGNGYTF.

The table lists this clone with a few counts. Other DNA variants within this sample encode the same CDR3. The rearrangement joins TRBV5-1 to TRBJ2-1; D may be TRBD1 or TRBD2 (6 bases each). CDR1 is SGHRS and CDR2 is YFSETQ in the germline V gene. With 0 bases removed from V and 0 bases from J, the gap between germline ends came to 7 bases. The CDR3 runs 15 residues. CDR3 sequence: CASSLEGGSYNEQFF. In nucleotides, the CDR3 is TGCGCCAGCAGCTTGGAGGGGGGCTCCTACAATGAGCAGTTCTTC.

On this clone: At one of its ends the junction is not consistent with the germline gene, which may arise from a read error. This sequence joins TRBV7-7 and TRBJ2-2; TRBD2 agrees at 12 bases. The CDR3 has 15 amino acids. The germline CDR1 and CDR2 sequences are SSHAT and FNYEAQ (reference sequence). The CDR3 reads CASSPGTSGTGELFF. DNA for the CDR3: TGTGCTAGCAGCCCCGGGACTAGCGGGACCGGGGAGCTGTTTTTT.

The rearrangement uses TRBV5-4 and TRBJ1-2, with 11 bases fitting TRBD1. This CDR3 has 13 amino acids. Germline V gene data show CDR1 as SGHNT and CDR2 as YYREEE (reference sequence). V gave up 4 bases and J gave up 7 bases; unmatched junction bases: 3. CDR3 sequence reads: CASSPGTGGGYTF. In DNA, the CDR3 is TGTGCCAGCAGCCCAGGGACAGGGGGTGGCTACACCTTC. Looking up the rest from reference TRBV5-4 and TRBJ1-2 gives the full variable domain: ETGVTQSPTHLIKTRGQQVTLRCSSQSGHNTVSWYQQALGQGPQFIFQYYREEENGRGNFPPRFSGLQFPNYSSELNVNALELDDSALYLCASSPGTGGGYTFGSGTRLTVV.

This chain connects TRBV28 to TRBJ2-5; the D is unclear. This CDR3 region has 12 residues. The V end was cut by 6 bases, the J end by 4 bases, with 9 bases between. The germline gives CDR1 MDHEN, CDR2 SYDVKM. As DNA, the CDR3 is TGTGCCAGCAGCCATGGGCGAGAGACCCAGTACTTC. Translated, it gives CASSHGRETQYF.